One sample yielded the 15 T cell receptor beta chains listed below, sequenced in a study of cytomegalovirus exposure and HLA in healthy donors (TCRdb year 2017). The receptor library was made with the immunoSEQ multiplex PCR assay. For the multiplex PCR, a mixture combining 60 forward primers for TCR Vbeta segments and 13 reverse primers for TCR Jbeta segments was used. In its TCRdb copy, this immuneACCESS table keeps in-frame sequences only and misses some clones. Where compared with another copy, unresolved V genes explain less than half of these, and the others have no known cause. This sample lists roughly 180,000 clones; around 75% were detected once. Together, the top ten hold approximately 2.6% of the sample. The specimen sequenced was PBMCs. The receptors here all came from a female donor in good health and CMV-seronegative.

V is TRBV10-3 and J is TRBJ1-5; 8 bases line up with TRBD1. Losses at the gene ends were 2 bases for V and 6 bases for J; bases not matched to a gene: 3. Per the germline V gene, CDR1 is ENHRY and CDR2 is SYGVKD. CDR3 size: 14 residues. Here the CDR3 reads CAISEADRGQPQHF. For the CDR3, the DNA is TGTGCCATCAGTGAGGCCGACAGGGGTCAGCCCCAGCATTTT.

The genes are TRBV5-1 and TRBJ1-2; a weak D match, TRBD1 (5 bases). Trimming removed 4 bases at V and 1 base at J, with 8 bases between. CDR1 and CDR2 from the germline V gene are SGHRS and YFSETQ. The CDR3 contains 13 residues. The CDR3 sequence is CASSPTDNYGYTF. Here the CDR3 DNA reads TGCGCCAGCAGCCCGACAGATAACTATGGCTACACCTTC.

The genes are TRBV6-5 and TRBJ1-4; D is possibly TRBD1 (5 bases). Trimming removed 2 bases from V and 8 bases from J, with 18 bases in between. Germline loops: CDR1 MNHEY, CDR2 SVGAGI. This CDR3 is 16 amino acids long. The CDR3 loop reads CASSYGGGANWEKLFF. The CDR3, as DNA: TGTGCCAGCAGTTACGGGGGAGGGGCCAATTGGGAAAAACTGTTTTTT.

A remark on this clone: Sequence at one end of the junction differs from germline and may be a read error. CDR3 loop: CASRGQGAVYGCTF. In nucleotides, the CDR3 is TGTGCCAGCAGAGGACAGGGGGCGGTCTATGGCTGCACCTTC. V usage is TRBV25-1 and J usage is TRBJ1-2, with 11 bases lining up with TRBD1. CDR1 is MGHDK and CDR2 is SYGVNS in the germline V gene. The CDR3 contains 14 residues.

The chain uses TRBV6-6 and TRBJ1-2; perhaps TRBD1 as D (6 bases). The V end was cut by 4 bases, the J end by 4 bases, with 19 bases between. Per germline, CDR1 MNHNY and CDR2 SVGAGI (reference sequence). The CDR3 totals 16 residues. CDR3 protein: CASSSNAGEKGYGYTF. In DNA, the CDR3 is TGTGCCAGCAGTTCAAATGCAGGGGAAAAGGGCTATGGCTACACCTTC.

Turning to this clone: The junction departs from the called germline gene at one end, perhaps through a read error. The chain employs TRBV7-7 and TRBJ2-2; D is unresolved. The CDR3 spans 13 residues. CDR1 is SSHAT, CDR2 FNYEAQ, per germline (reference sequence). The CDR3 DNA follows: TGTGCTAGCAGCTTAAGCTACACCGGGGAGCTGTTTTTT. Protein sequence: CASSLSYTGELFF.

This chain connects TRBV7-6 to TRBJ2-5; 14 bases match TRBD2. Per germline, CDR1 SGHVS and CDR2 FNYEAQ. This CDR3 region has 15 residues. V shed 9 bases, J shed 5 bases, and the junction held 8 bases outside the gene matches. The DNA of the CDR3 is TGTGCCAGTTATGGACTAGCGGGGGGCGGGGAGACCCAGTACTTC. Translating gives CASYGLAGGGETQYF.

This clone occurred once. This chain's CDR3 is CASRPTVDSPLHF. As DNA, the CDR3 is TGTGCCAGCAGACCCACGGTGGATTCACCCCTCCACTTT. This chain uses TRBV7-9 with TRBJ1-6; D is undetermined. The CDR3 is 13 amino acids. With 6 bases removed from V and 8 bases from J, the gap between germline ends came to 11 bases. The V gene's germline CDR1 is SEHNR and CDR2 FQNEAQ (reference sequence).

This clone has a single count. This chain joins TRBV30 and TRBJ1-3; weak D call: TRBD1 (5 bases). This CDR3 has 17 amino acids. Trimming pared 5 bases from V and 5 bases from J, leaving 25 bases between. The germline V gene has CDR1 GTSNPN and CDR2 SVGIG (reference sequence). The CDR3 protein is CAWDPPVAGTPRNTIYF. DNA of the CDR3: TGTGCCTGGGATCCCCCGGTGGCCGGGACTCCCCGAAACACCATATATTTT.

The chain links TRBV27 to TRBJ2-1; D is unclear. The germline V gene has CDR1 MNHEY and CDR2 SMNVEV (reference sequence). Trimming removed 8 bases from V and 1 base from J, with 3 bases in between. The CDR3 loop spans 11 amino acids. CDR3 residues: CASLSYNEQFF. DNA of the CDR3: TGTGCCAGCTTATCCTACAATGAGCAGTTCTTC.

The chain joins TRBV5-6 to TRBJ1-4; TRBD1 might be the D (6 bases). The CDR3 extends over 15 amino acids. Trimming stripped 3 bases from V and 4 bases from J, with 13 bases between. Germline V CDR1 and CDR2: SGHDT, YYEEEE. CDR3: CASSSYRAGNEKLFF. The DNA for the CDR3 is TGTGCCAGCAGCTCCTACAGGGCCGGTAATGAAAAACTGTTTTTT.

The V gene is TRBV14, the J gene TRBJ2-7; 8 bases line up with TRBD2. Germline V gene sequence: CDR1 SGHDN, CDR2 FVKESK. Losses at the gene ends were 1 base for V and 4 bases for J; bases not matched to a gene: 6. The CDR3 consists of 15 residues. The CDR3 DNA reads TGTGCCAGCAGCCAAGTGGGACTAGGGCTATACGAGCAGTACTTC. Encoded protein: CASSQVGLGLYEQYF.

The rearrangement links TRBV18 to TRBJ2-1; maybe TRBD1 (6 bases). CDR3 length equals 19 residues. Germline lookup yields CDR1 KGHSH and CDR2 LQKENI. Trimming pared 3 bases from V and 1 base from J, leaving 22 bases between. CDR3 sequence reads: CASSPLDLQGIGSYNEQFF. The CDR3 region has the DNA TGTGCCAGCTCACCGCTAGACCTACAGGGTATCGGGTCCTACAATGAGCAGTTCTTC.

The rearrangement uses TRBV7-8 and TRBJ2-7, with D tentatively TRBD1 (6 bases). Germline V gene sequence: CDR1 SGHVS, CDR2 FQNEAQ. The CDR3 is made up of 12 amino acids. V lost 6 bases to trimming and J lost 12 bases, with 18 bases between them. CDR3 residues: CASSYGDIPLYF. Written as DNA, the CDR3 is TGTGCCAGCAGTTATGGGGACATACCTCTGTACTTC.

The CDR3 loop reads CAWSATGSIAKNIQYF. CDR3 sequence (DNA): TGTGCCTGGAGCGCCACAGGGAGCATAGCCAAAAACATTCAGTACTTC. This chain links TRBV30 with TRBJ2-4; D might be TRBD1 (6 bases). Germline values: CDR1 GTSNPN, CDR2 SVGIG (reference sequence). This CDR3 spans 16 amino acids. V lost 3 bases and J 0 bases, leaving 15 bases between the germline ends.